The next 10 T cell receptor beta chains were all read from a single sample in a study of blood T cell repertoires in COVID-19. TCRdb's table, derived via immunoSEQ multiplex PCR, lists solely in-frame clones and lacks some. The table lists over 250,000 clones, 88% of them singletons. Sequenced input: peripheral blood. All receptors come from a woman aged 40 to 50 who had recovered from COVID-19.

The chain uses TRBV9 and TRBJ2-5; 9 bases map to TRBD1. Germline trimming cut 0 bases from V and 2 bases from J; bases unmatched to any gene: 2. This CDR3 comprises 15 residues. Germline-derived CDR1 and CDR2 are SGDLS and YYNGEE. CDR3 DNA: TGTGCCAGCAGCGTAGGACAGGGGGGACAAGAGACCCAGTACTTC. It specifies CASSVGQGGQETQYF.

V gene TRBV5-1 combines with J gene TRBJ2-2, with D possibly being TRBD2 (5 bases). V lost 3 bases and J lost 8, with 14 bases in between. The CDR3 extends over 14 amino acids. Germline V gene data show CDR1 as SGHRS and CDR2 as YFSETQ. The CDR3 protein is CASSSTVPGGELFF. CDR3 DNA: TGCGCCAGCAGCTCGACCGTCCCGGGGGGGGAGCTGTTTTTT.

The chain uses TRBV2 and TRBJ2-3, with 13 bases that match TRBD2. The germline CDR1 and CDR2 sequences are SNHLY and FYNNEI. There are 17 residues in the CDR3. Trimming cost V 8 bases and J 4 bases; bases outside gene matches: 12. The CDR3 DNA follows: TGTGCCAGCCTGAGGACAGAACTAGCGGGAGGGCCAGATACGCAGTATTTT. This sequence encodes CASLRTELAGGPDTQYF.

The rearrangement links TRBV18 to TRBJ1-5; D unclear. V was clipped by 3 bases and J by 5 bases, with 8 bases between them. Germline V CDR1 and CDR2: KGHSH, LQKENI. The CDR3 covers 13 residues. CDR3 sequence reads: CASSPGSDQPQHF. In nucleotides, the CDR3 is TGTGCCAGCTCACCGGGGAGTGATCAGCCCCAGCATTTT.

The V call is TRBV6-5, the J call TRBJ1-5; D ambiguous. V shed 6 bases and J shed 7 bases, with 13 bases lying between them. The CDR3 extends over 13 amino acids. Per germline, CDR1 MNHEY and CDR2 SVGAGI. CDR3 sequence reads: CASSPSGQQPQHF. CDR3 nucleotides: TGTGCCAGCAGCCCCAGTGGGCAACAGCCCCAGCATTTT.

The rearrangement joins TRBV28 to TRBJ2-3; 8 bases match TRBD1. Germline V gene data show CDR1 as MDHEN and CDR2 as SYDVKM. The CDR3 contains 15 residues. J was trimmed by 6 bases and V by 4 bases; bases with no gene match: 9. The CDR3 nucleotides read TGTGCCAGCAGTTCCGGGGGACAGGACTGGGATACGCAGTATTTT. It specifies CASSSGGQDWDTQYF.

For the CDR3, the DNA is TGTGCCAGCTCACCGACATGGGACAGGAGCGCCGGGGAGCTGTTTTTT. Its translation is CASSPTWDRSAGELFF. The chain carries TRBV18 and TRBJ2-2; TRBD1 aligns across 8 bases. With V trimmed by 3 bases and J by 6 bases, 9 bases remained unmatched. Germline V CDR1 and CDR2: KGHSH, LQKENI. CDR3 length: 16 residues.

This sequence joins TRBV7-2 and TRBJ1-2, with D possibly TRBD1 on 6 matching bases. The CDR3 is 14 amino acids. CDR1 SGHTA and CDR2 FQGNSA come from the germline V gene. Deletions cut 7 bases from V and 5 bases from J, with 17 bases between. CDR3 nucleotide sequence: TGTGCCAGCACCCTGGGGGGGGCCGGGTATGGCTACACCTTC. Encoded protein: CASTLGGAGYGYTF. Combining the CDR3 with reference TRBV7-2 and TRBJ1-2 gives the whole variable domain GAGVSQSPSNKVTEKGKDVELRCDPISGHTALYWYRQSLGQGLEFLIYFQGNSAPDKSGLPSDRFSAERTGGSVSTLTIQRTQQEDSAVYLCASTLGGAGYGYTFGSGTRLTVV.

The chain has TRBV14 and TRBJ2-7; a weak D match, TRBD2 (6 bases). V was pared by 3 bases and J by 7 bases, with 16 bases between. Germline V CDR1 and CDR2: SGHDN, FVKESK. The length of the CDR3 is 14 residues. CDR3 sequence: CASSQGGLLKEQYF. In DNA, the CDR3 is TGTGCCAGCAGCCAGGGGGGACTTTTAAAGGAGCAGTACTTC.

This clone was picked up one time. The chain carries TRBV7-2 and TRBJ2-2; weak D call: TRBD1 (5 bases). Germline CDR1 is SGHTA and CDR2 is FQGNSA. Trimming shortened V by 5 bases and J by 6 bases, and 13 bases separated the two germline ends. This CDR3 spans 14 amino acids. CDR3 in amino acids: CASSPQAPAGELFF. The CDR3, as DNA: TGTGCCAGCAGCCCACAGGCCCCGGCCGGGGAGCTGTTTTTT. The entire variable domain, with the rest obtained from reference TRBV7-2 and TRBJ2-2, is as follows: GAGVSQSPSNKVTEKGKDVELRCDPISGHTALYWYRQSLGQGLEFLIYFQGNSAPDKSGLPSDRFSAERTGGSVSTLTIQRTQQEDSAVYLCASSPQAPAGELFFGEGSRLTVL.